Listed here is a single T cell receptor (beta chain). Its antigen remains unidentified. This specimen belongs to a study of OX40 agonist ivuxolimab in advanced cancers. Looking at the study overall: Each dose-escalation patient presented with hepatocellular carcinoma, melanoma, renal cell or head and neck cancer.

Findings of the study overall: Partial responders at 0.1-3.0 mg/kg had among the lowest clonal expansion. Which antigen the expanded peripheral T cells recognized is unknown.

The data were produced by immunoSEQ multiplex PCR, yet TCRdb's version contains in-frame clones alone and is incomplete. The sample includes about 120,000 clones, approximately 90% of them seen just once. Autoimmune disease history or systemic immunosuppression disqualified patients. CDR1 is LNHDA and CDR2 is SQIVND in the germline V gene (reference sequence). The V segment lost 6 bases and the J segment 8 bases; nucleotides outside the gene matches: 2. CDR3 length: 11 amino acids. The V gene is TRBV19, the J gene TRBJ2-3; 7 nucleotides match TRBD1. The starting material was CD4+ or CD8+ T cells sorted from blood, obtained in a trial of the OX40 agonist ivuxolimab. This TCR was recovered from an adult with an advanced solid tumor such as melanoma, head and neck, liver or kidney cancer. CDR3 amino acids: CASRRQGTQYF. CDR3 bases: TGTGCCAGTAGAAGACAGGGTACGCAGTATTTT.